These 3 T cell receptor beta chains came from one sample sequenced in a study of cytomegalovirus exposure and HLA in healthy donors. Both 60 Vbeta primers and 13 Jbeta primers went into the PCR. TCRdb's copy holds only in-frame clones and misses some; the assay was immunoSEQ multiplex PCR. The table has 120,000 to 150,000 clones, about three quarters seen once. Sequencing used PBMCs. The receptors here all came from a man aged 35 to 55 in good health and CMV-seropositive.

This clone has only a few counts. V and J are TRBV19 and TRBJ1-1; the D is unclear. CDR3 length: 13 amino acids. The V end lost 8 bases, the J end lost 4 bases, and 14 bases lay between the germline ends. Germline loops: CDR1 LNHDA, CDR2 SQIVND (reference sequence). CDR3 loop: CASLGREGTEAFF. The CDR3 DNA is TGTGCCAGTTTGGGGAGGGAGGGCACTGAAGCTTTCTTT.

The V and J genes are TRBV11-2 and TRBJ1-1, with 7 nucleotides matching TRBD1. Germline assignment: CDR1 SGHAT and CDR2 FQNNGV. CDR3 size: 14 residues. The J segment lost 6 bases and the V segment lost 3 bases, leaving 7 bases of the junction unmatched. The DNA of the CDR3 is TGTGCCAGCAGCTTTAGGACAGGCAACCCTGAAGCTTTCTTT. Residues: CASSFRTGNPEAFF.

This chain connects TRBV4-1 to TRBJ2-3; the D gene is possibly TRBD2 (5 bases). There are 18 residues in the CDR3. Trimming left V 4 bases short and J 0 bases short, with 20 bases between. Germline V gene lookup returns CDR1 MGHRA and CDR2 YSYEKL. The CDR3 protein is CASSLRTLASPSTDTQYF. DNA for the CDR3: TGCGCCAGCAGCCTCCGAACCCTAGCCTCCCCCAGCACAGATACGCAGTATTTT.